This T cell receptor (beta chain) was observed in a study of cytomegalovirus exposure and HLA in healthy donors. The PCR contained 60 Vbeta and 13 Jbeta primers. Some clones are missing from TCRdb's copy, which holds only in-frame ones; the method was immunoSEQ multiplex PCR. The sample includes about 160,000 clones, more than 60% of them seen just once. This CDR3 contains 16 residues. Trimming took 2 bases from V and 4 from J; bases not matched to a gene: 8. Germline-derived CDR1 and CDR2 are SGHTS and YDEGEE. Specimen: PBMCs. The origin of this receptor is a middle-aged man in good health and CMV-seronegative. The V gene is TRBV5-8, the J gene TRBJ1-4; 7 nucleotides line up with TRBD1. CDR3 region: CASSFPRGALNEKLFF. CDR3 nucleotide sequence: TGTGCCAGCAGCTTTCCCAGGGGGGCTCTTAATGAAAAACTGTTTTTT.